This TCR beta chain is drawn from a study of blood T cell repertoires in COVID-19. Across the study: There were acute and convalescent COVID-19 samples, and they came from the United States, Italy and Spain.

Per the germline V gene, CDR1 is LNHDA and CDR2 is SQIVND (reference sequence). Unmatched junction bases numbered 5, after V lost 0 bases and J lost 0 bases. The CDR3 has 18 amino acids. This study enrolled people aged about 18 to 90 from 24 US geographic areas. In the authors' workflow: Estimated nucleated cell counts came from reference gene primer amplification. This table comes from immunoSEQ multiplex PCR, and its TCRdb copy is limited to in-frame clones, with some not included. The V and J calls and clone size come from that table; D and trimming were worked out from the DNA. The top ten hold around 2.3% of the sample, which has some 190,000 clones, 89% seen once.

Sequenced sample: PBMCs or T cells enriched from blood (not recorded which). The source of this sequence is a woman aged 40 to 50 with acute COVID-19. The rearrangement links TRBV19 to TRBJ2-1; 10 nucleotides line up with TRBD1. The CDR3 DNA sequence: TGTGCCAGTAGTATAGATATTGGGACAGGGGTCTCCTACAATGAGCAGTTCTTC. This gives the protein CASSIDIGTGVSYNEQFF.